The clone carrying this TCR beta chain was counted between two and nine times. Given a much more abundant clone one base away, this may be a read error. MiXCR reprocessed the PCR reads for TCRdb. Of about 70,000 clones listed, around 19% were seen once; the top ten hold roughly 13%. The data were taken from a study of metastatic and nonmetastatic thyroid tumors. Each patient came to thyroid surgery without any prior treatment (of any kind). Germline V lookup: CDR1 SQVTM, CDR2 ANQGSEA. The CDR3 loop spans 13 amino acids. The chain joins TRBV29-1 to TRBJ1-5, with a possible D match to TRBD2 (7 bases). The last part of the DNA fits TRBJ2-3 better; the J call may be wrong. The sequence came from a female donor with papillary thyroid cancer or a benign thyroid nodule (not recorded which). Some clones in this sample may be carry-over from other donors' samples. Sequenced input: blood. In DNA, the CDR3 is TGCAGCGTCGACTGGGGGGGCAATCAGCCCCAGTATTTT. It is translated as CSVDWGGNQPQYF.